These T cell receptor beta chains were read from a single sample in a study of vaccination effects on CD4 cells after COVID-19. Sequenced by immunoSEQ multiplex PCR; TCRdb stores in-frame clones only, minus some. Altogether tens of thousands of clones are present, about three quarters being singletons, with the ten largest covering about 10%. Antigens for these TCRs are unknown. Sequenced here: CD4+ T cells from PBMCs cultured with HCoV-229E spike peptides, sampled before COVID-19 vaccination. The receptors shown here come from a human donor who received a COVID-19 vaccine. The CDR3 runs from the conserved cysteine through the conserved F or W. Each record gives: CDR3 DNA, CDR3 protein, V gene, D gene, CDR3 length, J gene, clone size. A D gene is named only where the DNA matches it firmly. Size values are once, few and many counts, or a class for expanded clones, and some rows have none.

CDR3 DNA: TGCAGCGTTGGACAGGTTTACAATGAGCAGTTCTTC; CDR3 protein: CSVGQVYNEQFF; V gene: TRBV29-1; D gene: -; CDR3 length: 12; J gene: TRBJ2-1; clone size: -
CDR3 DNA: TGTGCCTGGACAGCCACAGGGACCTACACCTTC; CDR3 protein: CAWTATGTYTF; V gene: TRBV30; D gene: -; CDR3 length: 11; J gene: TRBJ1-2; clone size: few
CDR3 DNA: TGTGCCAGCAGCGCTAACAGGGGACGGAACACTGAAGCTTTCTTT; CDR3 protein: CASSANRGRNTEAFF; V gene: TRBV2; D gene: TRBD1; CDR3 length: 15; J gene: TRBJ1-1; clone size: -
CDR3 DNA: TGTGCCAGCAGCAAAGTGAAGGGGCGCCTCTACGAGCAGTACTTC; CDR3 protein: CASSKVKGRLYEQYF; V gene: TRBV21-1; D gene: -; CDR3 length: 15; J gene: TRBJ2-7; clone size: -
CDR3 DNA: TGTGCCAGCAGCCAATCATACCAGAACACCGGGGAGCTGTTTTTT; CDR3 protein: CASSQSYQNTGELFF; V gene: TRBV3-1/TRBV3-2; D gene: -; CDR3 length: 15; J gene: TRBJ2-2; clone size: few
CDR3 DNA: TGTGCCAGCAGCTTAGGGGTGAGGACAGGGGGCCGCGAGCAGTACTTC; CDR3 protein: CASSLGVRTGGREQYF; V gene: TRBV7-2; D gene: TRBD1; CDR3 length: 16; J gene: TRBJ2-7; clone size: -
CDR3 DNA: TGTGCCATCAGTCGAAACCAGGACCAAGAGACCCAGTACTTC; CDR3 protein: CAISRNQDQETQYF; V gene: TRBV10-3; D gene: -; CDR3 length: 14; J gene: TRBJ2-5; clone size: -
CDR3 DNA: TGTGCCAGTAGTATAACGGCCGAGACTGAAGCTTTCTTT; CDR3 protein: CASSITAETEAFF; V gene: TRBV19; D gene: -; CDR3 length: 13; J gene: TRBJ1-1; clone size: -
CDR3 DNA: TGTGCCAGCAGTGCGACAAGTCGAGCTGAAGCTTTCTTT; CDR3 protein: CASSATSRAEAFF; V gene: TRBV12-3/TRBV12-4; D gene: -; CDR3 length: 13; J gene: TRBJ1-1; clone size: -
CDR3 DNA: TGCGCCAGCAGCCCCGGGACAGGGAAGGTAAGGATGAGCTCCTACAATGAGCAGTTCTTC; CDR3 protein: CASSPGTGKVRMSSYNEQFF; V gene: TRBV4-1; D gene: TRBD1; CDR3 length: 20; J gene: TRBJ2-1; clone size: few
CDR3 DNA: TGTGCCAGCTCACCACCGTTGCTAGCGGGCACCAAAAACATTCAGTACTTC; CDR3 protein: CASSPPLLAGTKNIQYF; V gene: TRBV18; D gene: TRBD2; CDR3 length: 17; J gene: TRBJ2-4; clone size: once
CDR3 DNA: TGTGCCAGCTCACAATCCAGGGGAGGGGACTATGGCTACACCTTC; CDR3 protein: CASSQSRGGDYGYTF; V gene: TRBV18; D gene: -; CDR3 length: 15; J gene: TRBJ1-2; clone size: few
CDR3 DNA: TGTGCCAGCAGTTTAGAGGGAATAGGCAAAAACATTCAGTACTTC; CDR3 protein: CASSLEGIGKNIQYF; V gene: TRBV28; D gene: -; CDR3 length: 15; J gene: TRBJ2-4; clone size: -
CDR3 DNA: TGTGCCAGAGGGGCGGCGGGGGAGCTGTTTTTT; CDR3 protein: CARGAAGELFF; V gene: TRBV27; D gene: -; CDR3 length: 11; J gene: TRBJ2-2; clone size: -
CDR3 DNA: TGTGCCAGCAGTCTACGATATAGCGGGAGCTCCTACAATGAGCAGTTCTTC; CDR3 protein: CASSLRYSGSSYNEQFF; V gene: TRBV27; D gene: TRBD2; CDR3 length: 17; J gene: TRBJ2-1; clone size: -
CDR3 DNA: TGCGCCAGCAGCTTGGAGGTCCTTAGTATTTTGGGACAGACGTATCAAGAGACCCAGTACTTC; CDR3 protein: CASSLEVLSILGQTYQETQYF; V gene: TRBV5-1; D gene: TRBD1; CDR3 length: 21; J gene: TRBJ2-5; clone size: -
CDR3 DNA: TGCAGCGTTGACTTATCGGGGAGGGACACTGAAGCTTTCTTT; CDR3 protein: CSVDLSGRDTEAFF; V gene: TRBV29-1; D gene: -; CDR3 length: 14; J gene: TRBJ1-1; clone size: few
CDR3 DNA: TGCGCCAGCAGCTTGGCCCAATTTGGCTCTGGAAACACCATATATTTT; CDR3 protein: CASSLAQFGSGNTIYF; V gene: TRBV5-1; D gene: -; CDR3 length: 16; J gene: TRBJ1-3; clone size: -
CDR3 DNA: TGTGCCAGCACTATGGGGAGCTCTGGAAACACCATATATTTT; CDR3 protein: CASTMGSSGNTIYF; V gene: TRBV5-5; D gene: -; CDR3 length: 14; J gene: TRBJ1-3; clone size: -
CDR3 DNA: TGCGCCAGCAGGGAGTATAAGGAAAGCACAGATACGCAGTATTTT; CDR3 protein: CASREYKESTDTQYF; V gene: TRBV10-2; D gene: -; CDR3 length: 15; J gene: TRBJ2-3; clone size: -
CDR3 DNA: TGTGCCAGCAGCCTACAGGGGGCAACAGAGACCCAGTACTTC; CDR3 protein: CASSLQGATETQYF; V gene: TRBV5-4; D gene: TRBD1; CDR3 length: 14; J gene: TRBJ2-5; clone size: -
CDR3 DNA: TGTGCCAGCAGTGATCTAGCCCTGGGACTAGCGGTACCCGGGGAGACCCAGTACTTC; CDR3 protein: CASSDLALGLAVPGETQYF; V gene: TRBV2; D gene: TRBD2; CDR3 length: 19; J gene: TRBJ2-5; clone size: -
CDR3 DNA: TGTGCCAGCGCCGGGACGGCGAACACTGAAGCTTTCTTT; CDR3 protein: CASAGTANTEAFF; V gene: TRBV12-3/TRBV12-4; D gene: -; CDR3 length: 13; J gene: TRBJ1-1; clone size: -
CDR3 DNA: TGTGCCAGCAGTTACGTTGGGGCAGGCACTGAAGCTTTCTTT; CDR3 protein: CASSYVGAGTEAFF; V gene: TRBV6-2/TRBV6-3; D gene: -; CDR3 length: 14; J gene: TRBJ1-1; clone size: medium-sized
CDR3 DNA: TGCGCCAGCAGCTGGGCAGGGGAAGGGTACGAGCAGTACTTC; CDR3 protein: CASSWAGEGYEQYF; V gene: TRBV5-1; D gene: -; CDR3 length: 14; J gene: TRBJ2-7; clone size: -
CDR3 DNA: TGTGCCAGCAGCCAAGCCCAAGGACCTTTCTACAATGAGCAGTTCTTC; CDR3 protein: CASSQAQGPFYNEQFF; V gene: TRBV4-2; D gene: -; CDR3 length: 16; J gene: TRBJ2-1; clone size: -
CDR3 DNA: TGTGCCAGCAGCTTGGCGATCTCCTGGTCAGGGCATTTAGATACGCAGTATTTT; CDR3 protein: CASSLAISWSGHLDTQYF; V gene: TRBV5-8; D gene: -; CDR3 length: 18; J gene: TRBJ2-3; clone size: -
CDR3 DNA: TGTGCCAGCAGCAAAGGACAGGGTCTCTTAGCGGGGGGACACAATGAGCAGTTCTTC; CDR3 protein: CASSKGQGLLAGGHNEQFF; V gene: TRBV7-7; D gene: TRBD2; CDR3 length: 19; J gene: TRBJ2-1; clone size: -
CDR3 DNA: TGCGCCAGCAGCTTATCCGGGACAGGGCGATCACCCCTCCACTTT; CDR3 protein: CASSLSGTGRSPLHF; V gene: TRBV5-1; D gene: TRBD1; CDR3 length: 15; J gene: TRBJ1-6; clone size: few
CDR3 DNA: TGTGCCAGCAGCCGGGGTGGGGGCTATGGCTACACCTTC; CDR3 protein: CASSRGGGYGYTF; V gene: TRBV6-5; D gene: -; CDR3 length: 13; J gene: TRBJ1-2; clone size: -
CDR3 DNA: TGCGCCAGCAGTGAGTTTCTGAACACTGAAGCTTTCTTT; CDR3 protein: CASSEFLNTEAFF; V gene: TRBV10-1; D gene: -; CDR3 length: 13; J gene: TRBJ1-1; clone size: -
CDR3 DNA: TGTGCCAGTAGGCTAGGTCGGCAGGGGAGCATGAACACTGAAGCTTTCTTT; CDR3 protein: CASRLGRQGSMNTEAFF; V gene: TRBV19; D gene: -; CDR3 length: 17; J gene: TRBJ1-1; clone size: few
CDR3 DNA: TGTGCCAGCAGCCAAGGGGCTAGCGGGAGAGAGACCCAGTACTTC; CDR3 protein: CASSQGASGRETQYF; V gene: TRBV4-2; D gene: TRBD2; CDR3 length: 15; J gene: TRBJ2-5; clone size: -
CDR3 DNA: TGTGCCAGCAGTCTGAAGAACAAAACATCAAGGGACCGCACGTCCTACGAGCAGTACTTC; CDR3 protein: CASSLKNKTSRDRTSYEQYF; V gene: TRBV6-2/TRBV6-3; D gene: -; CDR3 length: 20; J gene: TRBJ2-7; clone size: once
CDR3 DNA: TGTGCCAGCAGTCGAGGGACAGGGGTGGGCTACACCTTC; CDR3 protein: CASSRGTGVGYTF; V gene: TRBV6-5; D gene: TRBD1; CDR3 length: 13; J gene: TRBJ1-2; clone size: -
CDR3 DNA: TGTGCCAGCAGCCTCCCGGGACAGGGGCGGTATGGCTACACCTTC; CDR3 protein: CASSLPGQGRYGYTF; V gene: TRBV6-5; D gene: TRBD1; CDR3 length: 15; J gene: TRBJ1-2; clone size: -
CDR3 DNA: TGTGCCAGCAGCCCCACCCGAGGGGCGACTAATGAAAAACTGTTTTTT; CDR3 protein: CASSPTRGATNEKLFF; V gene: TRBV3-1/TRBV3-2; D gene: -; CDR3 length: 16; J gene: TRBJ1-4; clone size: few
CDR3 DNA: TGTGCCAGCAGCACCGGACAGGGGGCGGTCTATGGCTACACCTTC; CDR3 protein: CASSTGQGAVYGYTF; V gene: TRBV13; D gene: TRBD1; CDR3 length: 15; J gene: TRBJ1-2; clone size: -
CDR3 DNA: TGCGCCAGCAGCCGCGGGACTAGCGGGAGCAATGAGCAGTTCTTC; CDR3 protein: CASSRGTSGSNEQFF; V gene: TRBV10-1; D gene: TRBD2; CDR3 length: 15; J gene: TRBJ2-1; clone size: -
CDR3 DNA: TGTGCCAGCAGCCGCCAGACTAATTCGGCGGACACCATATATTTT; CDR3 protein: CASSRQTNSADTIYF; V gene: TRBV7-6; D gene: -; CDR3 length: 15; J gene: TRBJ1-3; clone size: -
CDR3 DNA: TGTGCCAGTAGTATTCAGGGAGCTAACTATGGCTACACCTTC; CDR3 protein: CASSIQGANYGYTF; V gene: TRBV19; D gene: -; CDR3 length: 14; J gene: TRBJ1-2; clone size: few
CDR3 DNA: TGTGCCAGCTCACCGCTAGCGGGAGGGGAGACCCAGTACTTC; CDR3 protein: CASSPLAGGETQYF; V gene: TRBV18; D gene: TRBD2; CDR3 length: 14; J gene: TRBJ2-5; clone size: -
CDR3 DNA: TGCAGCGTTGAACGCCGGGACAGGGGGCTCACTGAAGCTTTCTTT; CDR3 protein: CSVERRDRGLTEAFF; V gene: TRBV29-1; D gene: TRBD1; CDR3 length: 15; J gene: TRBJ1-1; clone size: -
CDR3 DNA: TGCGCCAGCAGTTGGTTAGCGGACAACAATGAGCAGTTCTTC; CDR3 protein: CASSWLADNNEQFF; V gene: TRBV5-1; D gene: -; CDR3 length: 14; J gene: TRBJ2-1; clone size: -
CDR3 DNA: TGTGCCAGCAGCTTATCCTCCAGGCCCGATTATGGCTACACCTTC; CDR3 protein: CASSLSSRPDYGYTF; V gene: TRBV7-8; D gene: -; CDR3 length: 15; J gene: TRBJ1-2; clone size: -
CDR3 DNA: TGTGCCAGCACCGTAGCGGGGGGCCAAGAGACCCAGTACTTC; CDR3 protein: CASTVAGGQETQYF; V gene: TRBV6-5; D gene: TRBD2; CDR3 length: 14; J gene: TRBJ2-5; clone size: -
CDR3 DNA: TGTGCCAGCAGTGTCGCGCCGATGACCGGGGAGCTGTTTTTT; CDR3 protein: CASSVAPMTGELFF; V gene: TRBV25-1; D gene: -; CDR3 length: 14; J gene: TRBJ2-2; clone size: -
CDR3 DNA: TGTGCCTGGTTCGGAGCAAGTCGCGCAGATACGCAGTATTTT; CDR3 protein: CAWFGASRADTQYF; V gene: TRBV30; D gene: -; CDR3 length: 14; J gene: TRBJ2-3; clone size: -
CDR3 DNA: TGTGCCAGCAGTTCAAGACGGACAGGGGACAGCGGGGAGCTGTTTTTT; CDR3 protein: CASSSRRTGDSGELFF; V gene: TRBV7-9; D gene: TRBD1; CDR3 length: 16; J gene: TRBJ2-2; clone size: few
CDR3 DNA: TGTGCCAGCAGTGGACTCTCTAACTATGGCTACACCTTC; CDR3 protein: CASSGLSNYGYTF; V gene: TRBV2; D gene: -; CDR3 length: 13; J gene: TRBJ1-2; clone size: -
CDR3 DNA: TGTGCCAGCAGCTTAGATGACGGGAGGTCCTACGAGCAGTACTTC; CDR3 protein: CASSLDDGRSYEQYF; V gene: TRBV7-2; D gene: TRBD2; CDR3 length: 15; J gene: TRBJ2-7; clone size: once
CDR3 DNA: TGTGCTAGTGGTTTGGTACTCCAGGATATAGCCAAAAACATTCAGTACTTC; CDR3 protein: CASGLVLQDIAKNIQYF; V gene: TRBV12-5; D gene: -; CDR3 length: 17; J gene: TRBJ2-4; clone size: -
CDR3 DNA: TGTGCCTGGAGTCGAAGGGAGCAAGAGACCCAGTACTTC; CDR3 protein: CAWSRREQETQYF; V gene: TRBV30; D gene: -; CDR3 length: 13; J gene: TRBJ2-5; clone size: -
CDR3 DNA: TGTGCCAGCAGGCTCGTCGATGGGACCCAGTACTTC; CDR3 protein: CASRLVDGTQYF; V gene: TRBV12-3/TRBV12-4; D gene: -; CDR3 length: 12; J gene: TRBJ2-5; clone size: once
CDR3 DNA: TGTGCCACCAGTGTCCCAGGGGCCACTGAAGCTTTCTTT; CDR3 protein: CATSVPGATEAFF; V gene: TRBV24-1; D gene: -; CDR3 length: 13; J gene: TRBJ1-1; clone size: few
CDR3 DNA: TGTGCCATCAGCGAACGACTAGCGCGAAGCTCCTACGAGCAGTACTTC; CDR3 protein: CAISERLARSSYEQYF; V gene: TRBV10-3; D gene: TRBD2; CDR3 length: 16; J gene: TRBJ2-7; clone size: -
CDR3 DNA: TGTGCCAGCAGCGAATACAGTGACCTAAATGAAAAACTGTTTTTT; CDR3 protein: CASSEYSDLNEKLFF; V gene: TRBV9; D gene: -; CDR3 length: 15; J gene: TRBJ1-4; clone size: -
CDR3 DNA: TGTGCCAGCAGCCAAGGGGAGGGGACCGGGGAGACCCAGTACTTC; CDR3 protein: CASSQGEGTGETQYF; V gene: TRBV3-1/TRBV3-2; D gene: TRBD2; CDR3 length: 15; J gene: TRBJ2-5; clone size: -
CDR3 DNA: TGTGCCAGCAACGGACAGGAGCAAGAGACCCAGTACTTC; CDR3 protein: CASNGQEQETQYF; V gene: TRBV6-5; D gene: TRBD1; CDR3 length: 13; J gene: TRBJ2-5; clone size: once